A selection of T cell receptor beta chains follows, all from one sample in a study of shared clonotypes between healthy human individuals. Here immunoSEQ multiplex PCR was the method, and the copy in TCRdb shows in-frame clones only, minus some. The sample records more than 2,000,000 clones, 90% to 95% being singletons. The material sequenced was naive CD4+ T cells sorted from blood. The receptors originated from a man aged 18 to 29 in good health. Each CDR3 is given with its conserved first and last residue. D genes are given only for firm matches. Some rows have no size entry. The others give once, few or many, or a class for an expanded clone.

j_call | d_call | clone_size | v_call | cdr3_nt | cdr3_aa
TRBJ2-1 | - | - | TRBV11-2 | TGTGCCAGCAGCGACCAGGGGCTATCGAGCTCCTACAATGAGCAGTTCTTC | CASSDQGLSSSYNEQFF
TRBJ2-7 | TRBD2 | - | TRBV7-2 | TGTGCCAGCAGCCCGCCCCGACTAGCGGGGACCTACGAGCAGTACTTC | CASSPPRLAGTYEQYF
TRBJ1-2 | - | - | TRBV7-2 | TGTGCCAGCAGGAAAGCCTCGACGGCCAACTATGGCTACACCTTC | CASRKASTANYGYTF
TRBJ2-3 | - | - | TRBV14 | TGTGCCAGCAGCCAAGAATCGGGAATGGCCCCATATTTTTTT | CASSQESGMAPYFF
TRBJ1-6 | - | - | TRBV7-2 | TGTGCCAGCAGCTTAGTTACAGGGCTGGAGAATTCACCCCTCCACTTT | CASSLVTGLENSPLHF
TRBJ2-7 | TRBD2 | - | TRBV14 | TGTGCCAGCAGCCACTCGCGGGAGAATATCCACGAGCAGTACTTC | CASSHSRENIHEQYF
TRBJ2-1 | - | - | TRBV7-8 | TGTGCCAGCAGCGCAGGTGGCTCCTACAATGAGCAGTTCTTC | CASSAGGSYNEQFF
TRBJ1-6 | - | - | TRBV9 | TGTGCCAGCAGCCCCTCGGACAGAAATGATTCACCCCTCCACTTT | CASSPSDRNDSPLHF
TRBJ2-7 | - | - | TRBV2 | TGTGCCAGCAGACAAACTCCGGGGTCGGGAGAGCAGTACTTC | CASRQTPGSGEQYF
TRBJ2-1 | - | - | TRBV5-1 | TGCGCCAGCAGCTTGGTGGATGAGCAGTTCTTC | CASSLVDEQFF
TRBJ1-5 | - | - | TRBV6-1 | TGTGCCAGCAGTGTCATTGGTGGTAGCAATCAGCCCCAGCATTTT | CASSVIGGSNQPQHF
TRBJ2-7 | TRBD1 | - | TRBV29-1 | TGCAGCGTGGACTCAGGGGGCAAGTCCTACGAGCAGTACTTC | CSVDSGGKSYEQYF
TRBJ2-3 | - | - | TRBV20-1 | TGCAGTGCTACTCCTTCGGATACGCAGTATTTT | CSATPSDTQYF
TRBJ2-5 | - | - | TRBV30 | TGTGCCTGGAGTGCTGGGTACCAAGAGACCCAGTACTTC | CAWSAGYQETQYF
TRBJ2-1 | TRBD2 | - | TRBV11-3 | TGTGCCAGCAGCCTACGTAGCGGGAATGAGCAGTTCTTC | CASSLRSGNEQFF
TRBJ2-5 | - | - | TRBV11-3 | TGTGCCAGCAGCTTAGGGGTCAAAGAGACCCAGTACTTC | CASSLGVKETQYF
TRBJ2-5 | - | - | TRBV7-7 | TGTGCTAGCAGCTCCCCCTCGGAGACCCAGTACTTC | CASSSPSETQYF
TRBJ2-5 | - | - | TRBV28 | TGTGCCAGCAGTTCCTCTACACCCGGGACCCAGTACTTC | CASSSSTPGTQYF
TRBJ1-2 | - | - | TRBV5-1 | TGCGCCAGCAGCTTGGGTTCAGGAGAGGGCTACACCTTC | CASSLGSGEGYTF
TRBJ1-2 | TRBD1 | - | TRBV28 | TGTGCCAGCAGTTTTTGGACAGGTCCTAACTATGGCTACACCTTC | CASSFWTGPNYGYTF
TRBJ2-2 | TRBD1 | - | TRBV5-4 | TGTGCCAGCAGCCAGGGACAGGGGGTGACCACCGGGGAGCTGTTTTTT | CASSQGQGVTTGELFF
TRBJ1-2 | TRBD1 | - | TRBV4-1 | TGCGCCAGCAGCCAAGTTTTGACAGGGAGTGGCTACACCTTC | CASSQVLTGSGYTF
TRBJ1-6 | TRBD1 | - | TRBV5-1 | TGCGCCAGCAGCTCCACAGGGGTTAGCTCCTATAATTCACCCCTCCACTTT | CASSSTGVSSYNSPLHF
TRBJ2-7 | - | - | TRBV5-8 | TGTGCCAGCAGGAGCCTCTTGGCCTACGAGCAGTACTTC | CASRSLLAYEQYF
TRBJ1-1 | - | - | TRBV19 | TGTGCCAGTAGTATCTGGAACACTGAAGCTTTCTTT | CASSIWNTEAFF
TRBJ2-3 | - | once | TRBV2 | TGTGCCAGCAGCGACAGATTCCAAGATACGCAGTATTTT | CASSDRFQDTQYF
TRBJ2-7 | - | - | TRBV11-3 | TGTGCCAGCAGCCACTTGTCGACAGCGAGCTCCTACGAGCAGTACTTC | CASSHLSTASSYEQYF
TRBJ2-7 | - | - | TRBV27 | TGTGCCAGCAGTCCCCTCCCTCAGCGGAGCTCCTACGAGCAGTACTTC | CASSPLPQRSSYEQYF
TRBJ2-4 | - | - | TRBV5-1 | TGCGCCACCAGAGTAGGGGTTGGAAACATTCAGTACTTC | CATRVGVGNIQYF
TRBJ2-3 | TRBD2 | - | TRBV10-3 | TGTGCCATCAGTGAGTCAGGTAGACTAGCGGGTGGAGATACGCAGTATTTT | CAISESGRLAGGDTQYF
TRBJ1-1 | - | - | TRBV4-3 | TGCGCCAGCAGCCAAGATCCCCTCCAAGCGGCTTTCTTT | CASSQDPLQAAFF
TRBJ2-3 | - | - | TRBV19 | TGTGCCAGTAAGACGGCAGGTACGCAGTATTTT | CASKTAGTQYF
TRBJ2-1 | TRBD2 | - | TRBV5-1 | TGCGCCAGCAGCTCTAGCGGGGCCTCCTACAATGAGCAGTTCTTC | CASSSSGASYNEQFF
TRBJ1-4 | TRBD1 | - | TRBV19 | TGTGCCAGTAGTGCGGGACAGAATAATGAAAAACTGTTTTTT | CASSAGQNNEKLFF
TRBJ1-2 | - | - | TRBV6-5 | TGTGCCAGCAGGAGGGGCGCAGGGTATGGCTACACCTTC | CASRRGAGYGYTF
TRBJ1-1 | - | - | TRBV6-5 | TGTGCCAGCAGTCCCCGGGAGGGCAAAGCTGAAGCTTTCTTT | CASSPREGKAEAFF
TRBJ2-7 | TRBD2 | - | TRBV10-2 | TGCGCCAGCAGGGCCCTTGGCGGGAGGGCCGACGAGCAGTACTTC | CASRALGGRADEQYF
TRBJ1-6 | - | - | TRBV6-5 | TGTGCCAGCAGAACCGTGGCAGGCGTAAATTCACCCCTCCACTTT | CASRTVAGVNSPLHF
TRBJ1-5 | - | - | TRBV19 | TGTGCCAGTAGTCCTCCAACAGGGATCATTCAGCCCCAGCATTTT | CASSPPTGIIQPQHF
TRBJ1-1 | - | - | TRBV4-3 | TGCGCCAGCAGCCAAGAGGCGGACAGGAACACTGAAGCTTTCTTT | CASSQEADRNTEAFF